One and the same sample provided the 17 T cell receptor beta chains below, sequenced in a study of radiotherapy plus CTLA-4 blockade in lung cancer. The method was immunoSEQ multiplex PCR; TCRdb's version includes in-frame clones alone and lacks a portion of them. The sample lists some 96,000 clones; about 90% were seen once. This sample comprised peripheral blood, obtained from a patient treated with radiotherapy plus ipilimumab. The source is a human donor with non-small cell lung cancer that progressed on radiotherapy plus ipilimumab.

CDR3 region: CASRDYGTSGRTDTQYF. In nucleotides, the CDR3 is TGTGCCAGCAGGGACTACGGGACTAGCGGGAGGACAGATACGCAGTATTTT. This chain links TRBV2 with TRBJ2-3, with 15 bases lining up with TRBD2. Germline loops: CDR1 SNHLY, CDR2 FYNNEI. The length of the CDR3 is 17 residues. V dropped 6 bases and J dropped 3; count of bases not matched to a gene: 7.

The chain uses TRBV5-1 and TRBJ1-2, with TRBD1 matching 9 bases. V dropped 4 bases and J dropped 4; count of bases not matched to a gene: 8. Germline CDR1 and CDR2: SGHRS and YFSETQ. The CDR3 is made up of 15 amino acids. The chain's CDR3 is CASSTGTGKAYGYTF. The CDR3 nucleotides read TGCGCCAGCAGCACCGGGACAGGGAAGGCCTATGGCTACACCTTC.

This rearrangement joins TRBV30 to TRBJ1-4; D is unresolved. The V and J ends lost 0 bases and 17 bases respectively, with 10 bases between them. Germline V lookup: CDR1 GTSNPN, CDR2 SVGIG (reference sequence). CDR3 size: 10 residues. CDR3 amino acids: CAWSVKYPFF. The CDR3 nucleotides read TGTGCCTGGAGTGTAAAGTATCCTTTTTTT.

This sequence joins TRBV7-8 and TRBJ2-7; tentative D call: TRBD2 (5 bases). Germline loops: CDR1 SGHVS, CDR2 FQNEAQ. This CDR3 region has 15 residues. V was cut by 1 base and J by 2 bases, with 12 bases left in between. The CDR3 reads CASSLGASHTYEQYF. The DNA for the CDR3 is TGTGCCAGCAGCTTAGGGGCTAGCCATACCTACGAGCAGTACTTC.

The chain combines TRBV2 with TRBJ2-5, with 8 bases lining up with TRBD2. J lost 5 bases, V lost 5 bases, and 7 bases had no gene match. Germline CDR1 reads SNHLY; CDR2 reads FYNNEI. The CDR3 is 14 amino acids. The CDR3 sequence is CASSPREGPETQYF. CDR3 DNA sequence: TGTGCCAGCAGTCCCCGGGAGGGCCCGGAGACCCAGTACTTC.

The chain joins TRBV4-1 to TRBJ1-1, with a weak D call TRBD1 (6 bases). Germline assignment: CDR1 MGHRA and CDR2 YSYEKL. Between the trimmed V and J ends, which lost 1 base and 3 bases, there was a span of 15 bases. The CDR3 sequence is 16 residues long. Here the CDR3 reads CASSQVVGGRDTEAFF. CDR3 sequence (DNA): TGCGCCAGCAGCCAAGTAGTTGGGGGGCGCGACACTGAAGCTTTCTTT.

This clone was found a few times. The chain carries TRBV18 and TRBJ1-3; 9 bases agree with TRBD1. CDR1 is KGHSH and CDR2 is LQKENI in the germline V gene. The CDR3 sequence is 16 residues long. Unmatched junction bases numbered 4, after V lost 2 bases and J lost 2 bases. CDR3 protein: CASSPGTGRTGNTIYF. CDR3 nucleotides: TGTGCCAGCTCACCAGGGACAGGGAGGACTGGAAACACCATATATTTT.

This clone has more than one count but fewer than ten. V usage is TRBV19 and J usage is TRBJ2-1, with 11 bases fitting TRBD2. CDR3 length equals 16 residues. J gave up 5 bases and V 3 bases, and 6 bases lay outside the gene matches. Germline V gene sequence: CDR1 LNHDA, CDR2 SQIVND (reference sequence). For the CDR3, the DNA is TGTGCCAGTAGTATTATTCGACTAGCGGGAAACAATGAGCAGTTCTTC. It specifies CASSIIRLAGNNEQFF.

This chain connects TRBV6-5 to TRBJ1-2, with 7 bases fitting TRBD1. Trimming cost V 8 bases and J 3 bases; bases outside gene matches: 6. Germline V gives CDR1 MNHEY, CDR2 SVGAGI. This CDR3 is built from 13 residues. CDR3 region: CASARQGDYGYTF. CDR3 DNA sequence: TGTGCCAGCGCTCGGCAGGGGGACTATGGCTACACCTTC.

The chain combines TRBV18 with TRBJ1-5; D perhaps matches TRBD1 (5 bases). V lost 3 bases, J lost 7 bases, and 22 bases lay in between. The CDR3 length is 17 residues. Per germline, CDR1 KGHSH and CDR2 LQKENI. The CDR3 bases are TGTGCCAGCTCACCTCTAGGTCCAGCAGGTCAGGGACAGCCCCAGCATTTT. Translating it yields CASSPLGPAGQGQPQHF.

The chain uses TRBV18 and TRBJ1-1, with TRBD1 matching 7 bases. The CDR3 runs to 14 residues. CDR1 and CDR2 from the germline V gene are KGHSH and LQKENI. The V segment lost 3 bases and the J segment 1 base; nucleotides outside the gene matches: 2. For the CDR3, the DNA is TGTGCCAGCTCACCCCAGGGGGGGAACACTGAAGCTTTCTTT. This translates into CASSPQGGNTEAFF.

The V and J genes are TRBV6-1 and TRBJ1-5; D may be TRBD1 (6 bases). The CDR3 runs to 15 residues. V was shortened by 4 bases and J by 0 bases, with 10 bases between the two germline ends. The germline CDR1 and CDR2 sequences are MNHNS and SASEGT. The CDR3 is CASSVIQGSNQPQHF. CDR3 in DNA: TGTGCCAGCAGTGTTATACAGGGTAGCAATCAGCCCCAGCATTTT.

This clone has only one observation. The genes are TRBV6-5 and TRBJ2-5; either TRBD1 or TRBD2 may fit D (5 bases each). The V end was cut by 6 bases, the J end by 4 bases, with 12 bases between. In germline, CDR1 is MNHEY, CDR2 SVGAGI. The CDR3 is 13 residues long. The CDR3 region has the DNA TGTGCCAGCAGACCAGGGAGCCGAGAGACCCAGTACTTC. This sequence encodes CASRPGSRETQYF.

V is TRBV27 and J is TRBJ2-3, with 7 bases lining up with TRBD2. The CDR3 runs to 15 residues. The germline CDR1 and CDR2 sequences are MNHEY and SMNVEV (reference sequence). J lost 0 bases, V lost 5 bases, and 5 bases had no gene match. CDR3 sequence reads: CASSPGTTSTDTQYF. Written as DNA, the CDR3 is TGTGCCAGCAGTCCCGGGACTACGAGCACAGATACGCAGTATTTT.

The CDR3 DNA follows: TGCGCCAGCAGCTTGGGAGGGGACCCCTTATACAATGAGCAGTTCTTC. It is translated as CASSLGGDPLYNEQFF. V usage is TRBV5-1 and J usage is TRBJ2-1, with D possibly being TRBD1 or TRBD2 (5 bases each). Per the germline V gene, CDR1 is SGHRS and CDR2 is YFSETQ. Trimming left V 0 bases short and J 4 bases short, with 14 bases between. The CDR3 extends over 16 amino acids.

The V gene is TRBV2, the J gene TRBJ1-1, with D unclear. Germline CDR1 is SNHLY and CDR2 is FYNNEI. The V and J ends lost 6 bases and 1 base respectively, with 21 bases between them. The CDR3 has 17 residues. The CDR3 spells CASSRLRVPKQNTEAFF. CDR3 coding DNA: TGTGCCAGCAGCAGGCTCCGGGTCCCAAAGCAGAACACTGAAGCTTTCTTT.

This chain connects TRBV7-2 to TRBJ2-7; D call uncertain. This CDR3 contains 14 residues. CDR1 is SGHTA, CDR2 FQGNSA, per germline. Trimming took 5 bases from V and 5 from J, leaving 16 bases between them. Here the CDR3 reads CASSPRPRGDEQYF. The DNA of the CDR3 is TGTGCCAGCAGCCCCCGCCCACGTGGCGACGAGCAGTACTTC.